These 6 T cell receptor beta chains were sequenced from one sample in a study of cytomegalovirus exposure and HLA in healthy donors. A multiplex PCR was run with 60 Vbeta primers and 13 Jbeta primers. Profiling relied on immunoSEQ multiplex PCR, and the TCRdb table lists in-frame clones only, not all of them. The sample consists of approximately 100,000 clones, roughly 85% of them appearing once. Sequencing was done on a sample of PBMCs. The receptor source for this set is a man in his thirties or forties in good health and CMV-seronegative.

This chain links TRBV19 with TRBJ1-1; the match to TRBD1 covers 7 bases. CDR1 and CDR2 from the germline V gene are LNHDA and SQIVND (reference sequence). The trim removed 7 bases at V and 5 bases at J, leaving 7 bases unmatched. The CDR3 runs to 13 residues. Written as DNA, the CDR3 is TGTGCCAGTAAAGACAGGGAAATAACTGAAGCTTTCTTT. Its protein is CASKDREITEAFF. Supplemented by reference TRBV19 and TRBJ1-1, the full variable domain reads DGGITQSPKYLFRKEGQNVTLSCEQNLNHDAMYWYRQDPGQGLRLIYYSQIVNDFQKGDIAEGYSVSREKKESFPLTVTSAQKNPTAFYLCASKDREITEAFFGQGTRLTVV.

This clone appeared once. This sequence joins TRBV9 and TRBJ2-1; no firm D call. Germline V gives CDR1 SGDLS, CDR2 YYNGEE. Deletions cut 0 bases from V and 0 bases from J, with 10 bases between. The CDR3 loop spans 16 amino acids. The CDR3 coding sequence is TGTGCCAGCAGCGTAGACAGCTCTTCCTCCTACAATGAGCAGTTCTTC. It yields the protein CASSVDSSSSYNEQFF.

The genes are TRBV6-1 and TRBJ2-5; 8 nucleotides align to TRBD1. Looked up from germline, CDR1 is MNHNS and CDR2 is SASEGT. The CDR3 runs to 14 residues. The trim removed 10 bases at V and 1 base at J, leaving 8 bases unmatched. CDR3 in DNA: TGTGCCACCACAGGGGGTGACCCCCAAGAGACCCAGTACTTC. It encodes CATTGGDPQETQYF.

This clone has just a few counts. The V call is TRBV6-5, the J call TRBJ2-5; 7 nucleotides line up with TRBD2. The V segment lost 5 bases and the J segment 5 bases; nucleotides outside the gene matches: 11. The CDR3 consists of 15 residues. CDR1 is MNHEY, CDR2 SVGAGI, per germline. DNA for the CDR3: TGTGCCAGCAGTCAAGTGGGAGCGGGGTGGGAGACCCAGTACTTC. Translated, it gives CASSQVGAGWETQYF.

The chain couples TRBV6-5 to TRBJ2-7; TRBD1 matches at 8 bases. The V segment lost 5 bases and the J segment 7 bases; nucleotides outside the gene matches: 13. Germline V gene sequence: CDR1 MNHEY, CDR2 SVGAGI. CDR3 size: 15 residues. CDR3 sequence reads: CASSKGTGGLGEQYF. The DNA of the CDR3 is TGTGCCAGCAGTAAGGGGACAGGAGGCCTGGGAGAGCAGTACTTC.

CDR3 amino acids: CASSPWGQRQEQYF. The CDR3 nucleotides read TGTGCCAGCAGCCCTTGGGGCCAAAGACAGGAGCAGTACTTC. J is TRBJ2-7 and V is TRBV6-5, with a weak D call TRBD1 (5 bases). Germline assignment: CDR1 MNHEY and CDR2 SVGAGI. The V end was cut by 6 bases, the J end by 7 bases, with 19 bases between. This CDR3 has 14 residues.